This passage covers 14 T cell receptor beta chains from one sample sequenced in a study of blood T cells in healthy people across ages. Using a J-beta primer mix together with a sample-barcoded 5' primer, a second PCR was run for about 6 to 12 cycles. TCRdb reprocessed the 5' RACE reads with MiXCR, giving one entry per CDR3 protein. The sample yields over 1,500,000 distinct CDR3 sequences, about 39% seen once. The source material was blood. The receptors derive from a human donor in good health.

This clonotype was observed a handful of times. The chain carries TRBV5-1 and TRBJ1-1; 9 bases map to TRBD1. Germline CDR1 SGHRS, CDR2 YFSETQ. Losses at the gene ends were 0 bases for V and 8 bases for J; bases not matched to a gene: 5. This CDR3 is built from 14 residues. CDR3 in DNA: TGCGCCAGCAGCTTGGGCACAGGGGGCGCCGAAGCTTTCTTT. It codes for CASSLGTGGAEAFF.

The rearrangement uses TRBV3-1 and TRBJ2-1; D is ambiguous. This CDR3 is 13 amino acids long. Trimming left V 3 bases short and J 6 bases short, with 9 bases between. From germline, CDR1 is LGHDT and CDR2 YNNKEL (reference sequence). CDR3: CASSQVASNEQFF. CDR3 sequence (DNA): TGTGCCAGCAGCCAGGTCGCCTCCAATGAGCAGTTCTTC.

The chain combines TRBV5-1 with TRBJ2-1; D gene ambiguous. Per the germline V gene, CDR1 is SGHRS and CDR2 is YFSETQ. The CDR3 is 14 amino acids. V gave up 4 bases and J gave up 6 bases, with 14 bases separating them. CDR3 region: CASSPNTGANEQFF. CDR3 coding DNA: TGCGCCAGCAGCCCAAATACGGGCGCCAATGAGCAGTTCTTC.

The chain employs TRBV5-5 and TRBJ2-2; maybe TRBD1 (6 bases). Looked up from germline, CDR1 is SGHKS and CDR2 is YYEKEE (reference sequence). Trimming took off 3 bases at V and 0 bases at J, with 6 bases between the two ends. The CDR3 runs to 14 residues. This CDR3 reads CASSWGPNTGELFF. The CDR3 bases are TGTGCCAGCAGCTGGGGGCCGAACACCGGGGAGCTGTTTTTT.

In this sample, this clonotype turned up a few times. The rearrangement uses TRBV12-3 or TRBV12-4 and TRBJ2-2; a possible D gene is TRBD1 (5 bases). The CDR3 consists of 15 residues. Trimming took off 1 base at V and 0 bases at J, with 6 bases between the two ends. CDR3 nucleotides: TGTGCCAGCAGTTTAGGGACAACGAACACCGGGGAGCTGTTTTTT. This translates into CASSLGTTNTGELFF.

In its sample, this clonotype was seen many times. The chain couples TRBV20-1 to TRBJ1-4, with 7 bases aligning to TRBD1. Germline trimming cut 7 bases from V and 8 bases from J; bases unmatched to any gene: 13. The germline V gene encodes CDR1 DFQATT and CDR2 SNEGSKA (reference sequence). The CDR3 spans 14 residues. The CDR3 bases are TGCAGTGTCCTAAGGAGGCAGGGGGAAGAAAAACTGTTTTTT. As protein: CSVLRRQGEEKLFF.

The chain couples TRBV7-2 to TRBJ1-5; no clear D. With 0 bases removed from V and 0 bases from J, the gap between germline ends came to 6 bases. The germline CDR1 and CDR2 sequences are SGHTA and FQGNSA. CDR3 length: 15 amino acids. CDR3: CASSLASHSNQPQHF. The DNA of the CDR3 is TGTGCCAGCAGCTTAGCGTCCCATAGCAATCAGCCCCAGCATTTT.

This rearrangement joins TRBV5-1 to TRBJ1-6; TRBD1 matches at 10 bases. The CDR3 is made up of 17 amino acids. Trimming cost V 4 bases and J 1 base; bases outside gene matches: 5. Germline CDR1 SGHRS, CDR2 YFSETQ. CDR3 region: CASSIGQGGSYNSPLHF. The CDR3 DNA sequence: TGCGCCAGCAGCATAGGACAGGGGGGTTCCTATAATTCACCCCTCCACTTT.

The chain carries TRBV7-9 and TRBJ2-1; D is possibly TRBD1 (5 bases). This CDR3 is 16 amino acids long. V gave up 2 bases and J gave up 6 bases, with 17 bases separating them. Germline CDR1 SEHNR, CDR2 FQNEAQ (reference sequence). For the CDR3, the DNA is TGTGCCAGCAGCTTAAGTGCAGGGATCCTAGGCAATGAGCAGTTCTTC. Protein sequence: CASSLSAGILGNEQFF.

The chain recombines TRBV4-1 with TRBJ2-7; the D is unclear. This CDR3 contains 14 residues. Germline assignment: CDR1 MGHRA and CDR2 YSYEKL. V lost 1 base and J lost 2, with 9 bases in between. CDR3 sequence reads: CASSQGTSAYEQYF. The CDR3 DNA is TGCGCCAGCAGCCAAGGGACGTCCGCCTACGAGCAGTACTTC.

This chain links TRBV4-2 with TRBJ2-7, with 8 bases matching TRBD2. Germline V lookup: CDR1 LGHNA, CDR2 YNFKEQ. This CDR3 region has 15 residues. V dropped 1 base and J dropped 2; count of bases not matched to a gene: 4. The CDR3 reads CASSQATGLAYEQYF. The CDR3 coding sequence is TGTGCCAGCAGCCAAGCGACGGGACTAGCCTACGAGCAGTACTTC.

The sample holds a few counts of this clonotype. J is TRBJ2-7 and V is TRBV27, with 10 bases matching TRBD1. Unmatched junction bases numbered 7, after V lost 6 bases and J lost 5 bases. Germline assignment: CDR1 MNHEY and CDR2 SMNVEV (reference sequence). The CDR3 runs to 14 residues. CDR3: CASRVTGGLNEQYF. CDR3 bases: TGTGCCAGCAGGGTGACAGGGGGCTTGAACGAGCAGTACTTC.

The chain uses TRBV3-1 and TRBJ1-2; D remains unclear. The CDR3 is made up of 16 amino acids. The germline V gene has CDR1 LGHDT and CDR2 YNNKEL (reference sequence). Trimming cost V 0 bases and J 0 bases, with 11 bases left between them. CDR3 DNA: TGTGCCAGCAGCCAAGAGACAAGAAAAGCTAACTATGGCTACACCTTC. Its protein is CASSQETRKANYGYTF. The complete variable domain, with remaining parts taken from reference TRBV3-1 and TRBJ1-2, reads DTAVSQTPKYLVTQMGNDKSIKCEQNLGHDTMYWYKQDSKKFLKIMFSYNNKELIINETVPNRFSPKSPDKAHLNLHINSLELGDSAVYFCASSQETRKANYGYTFGSGTRLTVV.

The CDR3 sequence: CSAGGFVSGNTIYF. CDR3 bases: TGCAGTGCTGGGGGATTTGTCTCTGGAAACACCATATATTTT. The rearrangement uses TRBV20-1 and TRBJ1-3, with D possibly being TRBD1 (5 bases). Looked up from germline, CDR1 is DFQATT and CDR2 is SNEGSKA (reference sequence). V was pared by 5 bases and J by 0 bases, with 11 bases between. The length of the CDR3 is 14 residues.